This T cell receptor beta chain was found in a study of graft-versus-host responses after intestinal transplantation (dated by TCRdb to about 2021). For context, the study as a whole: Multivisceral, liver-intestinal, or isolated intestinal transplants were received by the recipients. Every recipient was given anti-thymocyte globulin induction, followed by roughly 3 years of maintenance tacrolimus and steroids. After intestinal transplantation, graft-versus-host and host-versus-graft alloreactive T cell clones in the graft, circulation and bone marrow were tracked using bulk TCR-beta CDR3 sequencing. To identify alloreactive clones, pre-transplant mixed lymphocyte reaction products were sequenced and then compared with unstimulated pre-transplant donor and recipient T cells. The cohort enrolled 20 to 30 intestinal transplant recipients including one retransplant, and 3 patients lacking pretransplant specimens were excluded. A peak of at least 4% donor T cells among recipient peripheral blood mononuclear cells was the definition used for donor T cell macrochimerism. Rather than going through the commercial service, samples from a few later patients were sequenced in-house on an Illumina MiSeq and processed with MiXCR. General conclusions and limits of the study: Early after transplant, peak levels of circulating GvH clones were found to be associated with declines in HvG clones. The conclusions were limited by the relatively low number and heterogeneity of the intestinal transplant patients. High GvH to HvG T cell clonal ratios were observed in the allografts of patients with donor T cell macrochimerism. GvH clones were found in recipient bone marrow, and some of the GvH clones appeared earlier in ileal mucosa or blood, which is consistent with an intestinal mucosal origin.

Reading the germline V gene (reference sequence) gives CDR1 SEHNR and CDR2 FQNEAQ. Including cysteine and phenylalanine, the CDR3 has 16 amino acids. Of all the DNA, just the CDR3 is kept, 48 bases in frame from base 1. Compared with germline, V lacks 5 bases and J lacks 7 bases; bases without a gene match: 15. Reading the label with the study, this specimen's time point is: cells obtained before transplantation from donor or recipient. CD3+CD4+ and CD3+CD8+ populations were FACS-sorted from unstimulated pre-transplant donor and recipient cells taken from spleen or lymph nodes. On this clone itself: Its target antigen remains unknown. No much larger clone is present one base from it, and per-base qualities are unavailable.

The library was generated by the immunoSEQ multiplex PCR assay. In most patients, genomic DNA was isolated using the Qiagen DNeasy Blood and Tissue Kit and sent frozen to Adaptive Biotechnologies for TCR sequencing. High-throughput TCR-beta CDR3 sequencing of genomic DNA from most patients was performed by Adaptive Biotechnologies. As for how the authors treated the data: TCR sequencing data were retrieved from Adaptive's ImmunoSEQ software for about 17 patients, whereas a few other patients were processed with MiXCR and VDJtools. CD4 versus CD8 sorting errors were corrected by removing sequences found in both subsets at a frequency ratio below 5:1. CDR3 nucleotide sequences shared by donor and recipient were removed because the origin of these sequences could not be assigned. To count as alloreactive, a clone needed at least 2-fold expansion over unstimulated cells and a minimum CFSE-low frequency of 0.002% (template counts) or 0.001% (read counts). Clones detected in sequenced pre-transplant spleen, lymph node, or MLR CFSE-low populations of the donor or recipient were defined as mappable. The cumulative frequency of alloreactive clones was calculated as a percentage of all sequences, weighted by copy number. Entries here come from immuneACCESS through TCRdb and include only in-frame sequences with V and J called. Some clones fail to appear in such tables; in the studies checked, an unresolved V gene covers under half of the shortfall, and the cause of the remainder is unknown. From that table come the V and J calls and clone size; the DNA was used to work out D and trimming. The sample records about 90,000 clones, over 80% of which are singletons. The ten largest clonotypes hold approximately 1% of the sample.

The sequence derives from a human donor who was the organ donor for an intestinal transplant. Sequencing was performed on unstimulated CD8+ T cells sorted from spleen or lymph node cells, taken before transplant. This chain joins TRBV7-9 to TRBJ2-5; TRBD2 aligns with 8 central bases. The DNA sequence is TGTGCCAGCAGCCCCATAGTGGCGGGGGGCCCGGGGACCCAGTACTTC. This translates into CASSPIVAGGPGTQYF.